The clone carrying this T cell receptor beta chain was counted a few times. Its antigen is still unknown. The sample belongs to a study of Graves' ophthalmopathy and Graves' hyperthyroidism. Broader study findings: Discrimination between ophthalmopathy and stable hyperthyroidism by a 13-signature model showed 87.88% sensitivity and over 70% specificity.

Germline V gene data show CDR1 as DFQATT and CDR2 as SNEGSKA (reference sequence). This CDR3 has 14 amino acids. V lost 5 bases to trimming and J lost 9 bases; unmatched junction nucleotides: 12. RNA transcripts were the template, and TCR beta CDR3 regions were amplified from them. First-round RT-PCR with HTBI primers preceded a second-round multiplex PCR. TCRdb fed the multiplex PCR reads into MiXCR, producing one record per CDR3 protein. The table includes 600,000 to 950,000 distinct CDR3 sequences, 35% to 50% detected once. The chain carries TRBV20-1 and TRBJ2-7, with TRBD1 matching over 11 bases. Sequences were obtained from peripheral blood. The source is an adult man with Graves' ophthalmopathy. CDR3 bases: TGCAGTGCTCCCACCCCGGGACAGGGGGAAGCGCAGTACTTC. It translates to CSAPTPGQGEAQYF.